This T cell receptor (beta chain) stems from a study of blood T cell repertoires in COVID-19. Study-wide background: The analysed material was cDNA or gDNA that came from T cells, B-cell-depleted T cells, or PBMCs.

Source study methods: From reference gene primer amplification, estimates of nucleated cell counts were derived. The data were produced by immunoSEQ multiplex PCR, yet TCRdb's version contains in-frame clones alone and is incomplete. For V, J and clone size, that table is used; D and trimming come from the DNA. The repertoire holds fewer than 350,000 clones, with about 91% as singletons. This CDR3 contains 15 residues. The V gene lost 4 bases and the J gene lost 7 bases, with 18 bases spanning the gap. Germline assignment: CDR1 SGHNT and CDR2 YYREEE (reference sequence). Participants' reported clinical history set cohort assignment.

The sample taken for sequencing was PBMCs or T cells enriched from blood (not recorded which). The V gene is TRBV5-4, the J gene TRBJ2-1; D might be TRBD2 (6 bases). This TCR was recovered from a man aged 35-49 years who had been exposed to COVID-19. CDR3 residues: CASSNTLPSGNEQFF. The CDR3 DNA reads as TGTGCCAGCAGCAATACCCTGCCGAGCGGGAATGAGCAGTTCTTC.